This entry lists 5 T cell receptor beta chains sequenced from one sample in a study of cytotoxic CD8 clonotypes in ibrutinib-treated CLL. Libraries were prepared by immunoSEQ multiplex PCR; TCRdb keeps only in-frame clonotypes and omits some of them. The sample yields 50,000 or so clones, approximately 82% seen once. This material consisted of PBMCs, taken after 24 months of ibrutinib treatment. The receptors shown here come from a human donor with chronic lymphocytic leukemia.

As for this clone: Other DNA sequences within the sample encode an identical CDR3. The chain employs TRBV30 and TRBJ2-7; 12 bases map to TRBD2. The CDR3 runs to 16 residues. CDR1 GTSNPN and CDR2 SVGIG come from the germline V gene (reference sequence). The J segment lost 5 bases and the V segment lost 0 bases, leaving 8 bases of the junction unmatched. CDR3 DNA sequence: TGTGCCTGGAGTGTAGGTCTAGCGGGAGGGCCGGACGAGCAGTACTTC. Its translation is CAWSVGLAGGPDEQYF.

J is TRBJ2-7 and V is TRBV7-8, with 9 bases that match TRBD2. The germline V gene has CDR1 SGHVS and CDR2 FQNEAQ. CDR3 length equals 14 residues. Trimming removed 3 bases from V and 7 bases from J; junction bases left unmatched: 7. The CDR3 nucleotides read TGTGCCAGCAGCTTTAGCGGGAGCTACTGGGAGCAGTACTTC. Its translation: CASSFSGSYWEQYF.

The gene calls are TRBV9 and TRBJ1-1; D not resolved. V lost 3 bases, J lost 4 bases, and 10 bases lay in between. CDR3 size: 13 residues. The V gene's germline CDR1 is SGDLS and CDR2 YYNGEE. As DNA, the CDR3 is TGTGCCAGCAGCGCGAGGTTGGGCACTGAAGCTTTCTTT. Translation gives CASSARLGTEAFF. Looking up the rest from reference TRBV9 and TRBJ1-1 gives the full variable domain: DSGVTQTPKHLITATGQRVTLRCSPRSGDLSVYWYQQSLDQGLQFLIQYYNGEERAKGNILERFSAQQFPDLHSELNLSSLELGDSALYFCASSARLGTEAFFGQGTRLTVV.

This clone has only one observation. The gene calls are TRBV7-2 and TRBJ1-2; 8 bases map to TRBD1. The CDR3 consists of 15 residues. Germline trimming cut 1 base from V and 3 bases from J; bases unmatched to any gene: 4. The germline CDR1 and CDR2 sequences are SGHTA and FQGNSA. The CDR3 region has the DNA TGTGCCAGCAGCTTAGAGGGCAGGGGGCACTATGGCTACACCTTC. This translates into CASSLEGRGHYGYTF.

The chain links TRBV5-4 to TRBJ1-2; possibly TRBD1 for D (6 bases). Per germline, CDR1 SGHNT and CDR2 YYREEE (reference sequence). This CDR3 contains 14 residues. V dropped 2 bases and J dropped 6 bases, with 14 bases sitting between them. CDR3 bases: TGTGCCAGCAGCTTTGAGGACAGAAGTCATGGCTACACCTTC. Protein: CASSFEDRSHGYTF.